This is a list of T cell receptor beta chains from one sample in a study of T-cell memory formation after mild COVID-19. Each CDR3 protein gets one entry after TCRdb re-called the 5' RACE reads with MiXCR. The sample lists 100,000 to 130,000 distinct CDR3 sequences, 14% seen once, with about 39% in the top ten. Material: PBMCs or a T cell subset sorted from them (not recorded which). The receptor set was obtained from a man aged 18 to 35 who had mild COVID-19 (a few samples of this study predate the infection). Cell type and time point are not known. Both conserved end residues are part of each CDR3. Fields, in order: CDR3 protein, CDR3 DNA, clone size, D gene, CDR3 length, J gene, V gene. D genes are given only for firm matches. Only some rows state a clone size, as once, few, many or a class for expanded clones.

cdr3_aa: CASSPPGSDTEAFF
cdr3_nt: TGCGCCAGCAGCCCACCAGGGTCGGACACTGAAGCTTTCTTT
clone_size: few
d_call: NA
cdr3_length: 14
j_call: TRBJ1-1
v_call: TRBV5-1

cdr3_aa: CSVEGAALAQGTEFF
cdr3_nt: TGCAGCGTTGAAGGAGCGGCCCTCGCCCAGGGGACGGAGTTCTTC
clone_size: NA
d_call: NA
cdr3_length: 15
j_call: TRBJ2-1
v_call: TRBV29-1

cdr3_aa: CASSLHRGLETQYF
cdr3_nt: TGTGCCAGCAGTTTACACAGGGGGCTGGAGACCCAGTACTTC
clone_size: few
d_call: TRBD1
cdr3_length: 14
j_call: TRBJ2-5
v_call: TRBV12-3/TRBV12-4

cdr3_aa: CSVETGCPTELFF
cdr3_nt: TGCAGCGTAGAGACAGGGTGTCCCACGGAGCTGTTTTTT
clone_size: few
d_call: TRBD1
cdr3_length: 13
j_call: TRBJ2-2
v_call: TRBV29-1

cdr3_aa: CASSPTWEGFEKLFF
cdr3_nt: TGCGCCAGCAGCCCTACGTGGGAAGGCTTTGAAAAACTGTTTTTT
clone_size: few
d_call: NA
cdr3_length: 15
j_call: TRBJ1-4
v_call: TRBV4-1

cdr3_aa: CASSLMPPGNPSYEQYF
cdr3_nt: TGCGCCAGCAGCTTGATGCCCCCCGGAAACCCAAGCTACGAGCAGTACTTC
clone_size: NA
d_call: NA
cdr3_length: 17
j_call: TRBJ2-7
v_call: TRBV5-1

cdr3_aa: CASSLSRPTGMDFVAFF
cdr3_nt: TGTGCCAGCAGCTTGTCGCGTCCGACAGGGATGGATTTTGTTGCTTTCTTT
clone_size: few
d_call: TRBD1
cdr3_length: 17
j_call: TRBJ1-1
v_call: TRBV7-2

cdr3_aa: CASSQDLSGGETQYF
cdr3_nt: TGTGCCAGCAGCCAAGATCTTAGCGGGGGGGAGACCCAGTACTTC
clone_size: few
d_call: TRBD2
cdr3_length: 15
j_call: TRBJ2-5
v_call: TRBV3-1

cdr3_aa: CAISESRSRGRTDTQYF
cdr3_nt: TGTGCCATCAGTGAGTCGAGGAGCAGGGGTCGAACAGATACGCAGTATTTT
clone_size: NA
d_call: NA
cdr3_length: 17
j_call: TRBJ2-3
v_call: TRBV10-3

cdr3_aa: CASAVSGTEAFF
cdr3_nt: TGTGCCAGCGCCGTCAGTGGCACTGAAGCTTTCTTT
clone_size: few
d_call: NA
cdr3_length: 12
j_call: TRBJ1-1
v_call: TRBV7-9

cdr3_aa: CASSRAYRDRNTGELFF
cdr3_nt: TGCGCCAGCAGCCGTGCTTACCGGGACAGAAACACCGGGGAGCTGTTTTTT
clone_size: few
d_call: TRBD1
cdr3_length: 17
j_call: TRBJ2-2
v_call: TRBV4-3

cdr3_aa: CASSYVRTLAYEQYF
cdr3_nt: TGTGCCAGCAGTTACGTACGGACACTAGCCTACGAGCAGTACTTC
clone_size: few
d_call: NA
cdr3_length: 15
j_call: TRBJ2-7
v_call: TRBV6-5

cdr3_aa: CAWSTGQGYYGYTF
cdr3_nt: TGTGCCTGGAGCACAGGACAGGGCTACTATGGCTACACCTTC
clone_size: few
d_call: TRBD1
cdr3_length: 14
j_call: TRBJ1-2
v_call: TRBV30

cdr3_aa: CASSRTSGAPDTQYF
cdr3_nt: TGTGCCAGCAGTAGGACTAGCGGGGCTCCAGATACGCAGTATTTT
clone_size: few
d_call: TRBD2
cdr3_length: 15
j_call: TRBJ2-3
v_call: TRBV6-2/TRBV6-3

cdr3_aa: CASSQQGFLNTGELFF
cdr3_nt: TGTGCCAGCAGCCAACAGGGTTTCTTGAACACCGGGGAGCTGTTTTTT
clone_size: NA
d_call: NA
cdr3_length: 16
j_call: TRBJ2-2
v_call: TRBV11-2

cdr3_aa: CASSHEGWRVEGSEQYF
cdr3_nt: TGTGCCAGCAGCCACGAGGGGTGGAGGGTTGAAGGTTCCGAGCAGTACTTC
clone_size: few
d_call: NA
cdr3_length: 17
j_call: TRBJ2-7
v_call: TRBV4-2

cdr3_aa: CASSQAITVTANTGELFF
cdr3_nt: TGTGCCAGCAGCCAAGCGATTACGGTGACCGCGAACACCGGGGAGCTGTTTTTT
clone_size: many
d_call: NA
cdr3_length: 18
j_call: TRBJ2-2
v_call: TRBV3-1

cdr3_aa: CASSPEGGYSSTDTQYF
cdr3_nt: TGTGCCAGCAGCCCTGAGGGGGGGTACTCTAGCACAGATACGCAGTATTTT
clone_size: NA
d_call: NA
cdr3_length: 17
j_call: TRBJ2-3
v_call: TRBV9

cdr3_aa: CASSPSQQAMDEQYF
cdr3_nt: TGTGCCAGCAGCCCGAGCCAACAGGCGATGGACGAGCAGTACTTC
clone_size: NA
d_call: NA
cdr3_length: 15
j_call: TRBJ2-7
v_call: TRBV7-9

cdr3_aa: CSVSPLGTEAFF
cdr3_nt: TGCAGCGTTTCTCCCCTGGGAACTGAAGCTTTCTTT
clone_size: NA
d_call: NA
cdr3_length: 12
j_call: TRBJ1-1
v_call: TRBV29-1

cdr3_aa: CASSVGSTTPTQYF
cdr3_nt: TGTGCCAGCAGCGTCGGATCCACGACTCCGACCCAGTACTTC
clone_size: NA
d_call: NA
cdr3_length: 14
j_call: TRBJ2-5
v_call: TRBV11-2

cdr3_aa: CASSPLEGKGNTEAFF
cdr3_nt: TGCGCCAGCAGCCCACTCGAGGGGAAGGGGAACACTGAAGCTTTCTTT
clone_size: many
d_call: NA
cdr3_length: 16
j_call: TRBJ1-1
v_call: TRBV4-3

cdr3_aa: CSAEVAGSSYEQYF
cdr3_nt: TGCAGCGCCGAGGTAGCGGGGAGCTCCTACGAGCAGTACTTC
clone_size: NA
d_call: TRBD2
cdr3_length: 14
j_call: TRBJ2-7
v_call: TRBV29-1

cdr3_aa: CASSLAGGNNEQFF
cdr3_nt: TGTGCCAGCAGTCTAGCGGGGGGGAACAATGAGCAGTTCTTC
clone_size: NA
d_call: TRBD2
cdr3_length: 14
j_call: TRBJ2-1
v_call: TRBV6-5

cdr3_aa: CATKRGNTQYF
cdr3_nt: TGTGCCACCAAAAGAGGAAATACGCAGTATTTT
clone_size: few
d_call: NA
cdr3_length: 11
j_call: TRBJ2-3
v_call: TRBV11-2

cdr3_aa: CASSLGESSGNTIYF
cdr3_nt: TGCGCCAGCAGCTTGGGGGAGAGCTCTGGAAACACCATATATTTT
clone_size: many
d_call: NA
cdr3_length: 15
j_call: TRBJ1-3
v_call: TRBV5-1

cdr3_aa: CASSSSGSTDTQYF
cdr3_nt: TGTGCCAGCAGCTCCTCAGGGAGCACAGATACGCAGTATTTT
clone_size: many
d_call: NA
cdr3_length: 14
j_call: TRBJ2-3
v_call: TRBV7-9

cdr3_aa: CASSEGISYNEQFF
cdr3_nt: TGTGCCAGCAGCGAGGGCATCTCCTACAATGAGCAGTTCTTC
clone_size: NA
d_call: NA
cdr3_length: 14
j_call: TRBJ2-1
v_call: TRBV9

cdr3_aa: CASSHGQGADNEQFF
cdr3_nt: TGCGCCAGCAGCCATGGACAGGGGGCTGACAATGAGCAGTTCTTC
clone_size: many
d_call: TRBD1
cdr3_length: 15
j_call: TRBJ2-1
v_call: TRBV4-3

cdr3_aa: CASSGGQAYEQYF
cdr3_nt: TGTGCCAGCAGTGGGGGACAAGCCTACGAGCAGTACTTC
clone_size: few
d_call: NA
cdr3_length: 13
j_call: TRBJ2-7
v_call: TRBV2

cdr3_aa: CASSYLAGGHNEQFF
cdr3_nt: TGTGCCAGCAGTTACCTAGCGGGGGGGCACAATGAGCAGTTCTTC
clone_size: NA
d_call: TRBD2
cdr3_length: 15
j_call: TRBJ2-1
v_call: TRBV6-2/TRBV6-3

cdr3_aa: CASSCTGGGFGYTF
cdr3_nt: TGTGCCAGCAGTTGTACAGGGGGCGGATTTGGCTACACCTTC
clone_size: NA
d_call: TRBD1
cdr3_length: 14
j_call: TRBJ1-2
v_call: TRBV6-5

cdr3_aa: CASTNRGPLADTQYF
cdr3_nt: TGCGCCAGCACTAACCGGGGCCCTCTCGCAGATACGCAGTATTTT
clone_size: many
d_call: NA
cdr3_length: 15
j_call: TRBJ2-3
v_call: TRBV5-1

cdr3_aa: CASSSRTSQETQYF
cdr3_nt: TGTGCCAGCAGCTCCAGGACTAGTCAAGAGACCCAGTACTTC
clone_size: many
d_call: TRBD2
cdr3_length: 14
j_call: TRBJ2-5
v_call: TRBV7-9

cdr3_aa: CASSPLCQHNEQFF
cdr3_nt: NA
clone_size: NA
d_call: NA
cdr3_length: 14
j_call: TRBJ2-1
v_call: TRBV5-6

cdr3_aa: CSARVRDTEAFF
cdr3_nt: TGCAGTGCTAGGGTTCGCGACACTGAAGCTTTCTTT
clone_size: large
d_call: NA
cdr3_length: 12
j_call: TRBJ1-1
v_call: TRBV20-1

cdr3_aa: CASGLLRGNEQFF
cdr3_nt: TGTGCTAGTGGTTTGCTAAGAGGAAATGAGCAGTTCTTC
clone_size: few
d_call: NA
cdr3_length: 13
j_call: TRBJ2-1
v_call: TRBV12-5

cdr3_aa: CASSLALGRSYGYTF
cdr3_nt: TGTGCCAGCAGTTTAGCGCTAGGCAGGAGCTATGGCTACACCTTC
clone_size: many
d_call: NA
cdr3_length: 15
j_call: TRBJ1-2
v_call: TRBV12-3/TRBV12-4

cdr3_aa: CASSPRGGGAYNEQFF
cdr3_nt: TGTGCCAGCAGCCCCAGAGGGGGCGGGGCCTACAATGAGCAGTTCTTC
clone_size: few
d_call: NA
cdr3_length: 16
j_call: TRBJ2-1
v_call: TRBV7-4

cdr3_aa: CASSQGRENYGYTF
cdr3_nt: TGCGCCAGCAGCCAGGGCAGGGAAAACTATGGCTACACCTTC
clone_size: NA
d_call: NA
cdr3_length: 14
j_call: TRBJ1-2
v_call: TRBV4-1

cdr3_aa: CSAPTEKNTGELFF
cdr3_nt: TGCAGTGCCCCCACAGAGAAGAACACCGGGGAGCTGTTTTTT
clone_size: few
d_call: NA
cdr3_length: 14
j_call: TRBJ2-2
v_call: TRBV20-1

cdr3_aa: CSVEGYSYNEQFF
cdr3_nt: TGCAGCGTTGAAGGTTACTCCTACAATGAGCAGTTCTTC
clone_size: NA
d_call: NA
cdr3_length: 13
j_call: TRBJ2-1
v_call: TRBV29-1

cdr3_aa: CASSLRRAGGRETQYF
cdr3_nt: TGCGCCAGCAGCTTGCGACGGGCGGGGGGGCGAGAGACCCAGTACTTC
clone_size: NA
d_call: TRBD2
cdr3_length: 16
j_call: TRBJ2-5
v_call: TRBV5-1

cdr3_aa: CASSQVTLAELFPYF
cdr3_nt: TGCGCCAGCAGCCAAGTCACTCTAGCCGAGCTTTTCCCGTATTTT
clone_size: NA
d_call: NA
cdr3_length: 15
j_call: TRBJ2-3
v_call: TRBV4-1

cdr3_aa: CASSIAGGQWEQYF
cdr3_nt: TGTGCCAGTAGTATAGCCGGGGGACAGTGGGAGCAGTACTTC
clone_size: NA
d_call: NA
cdr3_length: 14
j_call: TRBJ2-7
v_call: TRBV19

cdr3_aa: CASSIGTGEDEQYF
cdr3_nt: TGTGCCAGTAGTATAGGTACGGGGGAGGACGAGCAGTACTTC
clone_size: few
d_call: NA
cdr3_length: 14
j_call: TRBJ2-7
v_call: TRBV19

cdr3_aa: CASTQGVGVYNEQFF
cdr3_nt: TGTGCCAGCACCCAGGGGGTGGGGGTCTACAATGAGCAGTTCTTC
clone_size: NA
d_call: TRBD1
cdr3_length: 15
j_call: TRBJ2-1
v_call: TRBV28

cdr3_aa: CASSDSRVRDSQHF
cdr3_nt: TGTGCCAGCAGTGACTCGAGGGTCCGGGACAGCCAGCATTTT
clone_size: few
d_call: TRBD1
cdr3_length: 14
j_call: TRBJ1-5
v_call: TRBV6-4

cdr3_aa: CASSAGQTDTQYF
cdr3_nt: TGTGCCAGCAGCGCGGGACAAACGGATACGCAGTATTTT
clone_size: NA
d_call: NA
cdr3_length: 13
j_call: TRBJ2-3
v_call: TRBV3-1

cdr3_aa: CASRLLAGDNNEQFF
cdr3_nt: TGTGCCAGCAGGTTGCTAGCGGGGGACAACAATGAGCAGTTCTTC
clone_size: many
d_call: TRBD2
cdr3_length: 15
j_call: TRBJ2-1
v_call: TRBV7-2

cdr3_aa: CASSLFPGAKELFF
cdr3_nt: TGTGCCAGCAGTTTATTTCCGGGGGCGAAGGAGCTGTTTTTT
clone_size: few
d_call: NA
cdr3_length: 14
j_call: TRBJ2-2
v_call: TRBV28

cdr3_aa: CASSYGGEQYF
cdr3_nt: TGTGCCAGCAGTTACGGAGGCGAGCAGTACTTC
clone_size: NA
d_call: NA
cdr3_length: 11
j_call: TRBJ2-7
v_call: TRBV6-2/TRBV6-3